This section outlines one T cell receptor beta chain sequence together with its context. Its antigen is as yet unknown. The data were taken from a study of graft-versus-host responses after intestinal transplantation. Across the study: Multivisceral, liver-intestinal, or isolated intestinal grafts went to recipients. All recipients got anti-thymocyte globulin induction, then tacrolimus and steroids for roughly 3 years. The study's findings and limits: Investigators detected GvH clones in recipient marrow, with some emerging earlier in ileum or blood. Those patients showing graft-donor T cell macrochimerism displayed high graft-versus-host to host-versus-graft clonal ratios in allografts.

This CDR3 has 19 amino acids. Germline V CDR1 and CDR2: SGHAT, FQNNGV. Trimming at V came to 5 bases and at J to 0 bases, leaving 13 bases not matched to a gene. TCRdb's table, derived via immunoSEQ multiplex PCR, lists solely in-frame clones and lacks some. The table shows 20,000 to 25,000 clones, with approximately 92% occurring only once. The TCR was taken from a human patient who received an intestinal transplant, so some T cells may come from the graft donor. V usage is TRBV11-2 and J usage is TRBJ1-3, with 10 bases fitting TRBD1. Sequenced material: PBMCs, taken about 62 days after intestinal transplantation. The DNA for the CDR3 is TGTGCCAGCAGCCACTCCGGGACAGGGGCCCTAGCCTCTGGAAACACCATATATTTT. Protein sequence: CASSHSGTGALASGNTIYF.